These T cell receptor beta chains were read from a single sample in a study of PD-L1 blockade in urothelial cancer. Sequenced by immunoSEQ multiplex PCR; TCRdb stores in-frame clones only, minus some. The sample lists approximately 38,000 clones, roughly 90% seen once, with around 2% in the top ten. The material sequenced was PBMCs, taken around atezolizumab (anti-PD-L1) treatment. The receptors were sampled from a man between 60 and 70 years old with urothelial cancer. CDR3s include the opening cysteine and the closing phenylalanine or tryptophan. The D gene is left open where the match is weak. For some rows the clone size is stated as once, few or many, or as a class when expanded; others skip it.

abundance: .; j_gene: TRBJ2-3; d_gene: TRBD2; len: 16; v_gene: TRBV28; CDR3aa: CASRRTGTSGIVGQYF; CDR3nt: TGTGCCAGCAGACGGACCGGGACTAGCGGGATCGTAGGGCAGTATTTT
abundance: few; j_gene: TRBJ1-5; d_gene: .; len: 13; v_gene: TRBV7-8; CDR3aa: CASSPVREQPQHF; CDR3nt: TGTGCCAGCAGCCCGGTCAGGGAACAGCCCCAGCATTTT
abundance: .; j_gene: TRBJ2-2; d_gene: TRBD2; len: 17; v_gene: TRBV5-1; CDR3aa: CASSLAMASGNTGELFF; CDR3nt: TGCGCCAGCAGCTTGGCGATGGCTAGCGGCAACACCGGGGAGCTGTTTTTT
abundance: once; j_gene: TRBJ2-5; d_gene: TRBD2; len: 17; v_gene: TRBV7-9; CDR3aa: CASTPPRVAGDQETQYF; CDR3nt: TGTGCCAGCACCCCCCCCAGGGTAGCGGGAGATCAAGAGACCCAGTACTTC
abundance: .; j_gene: TRBJ2-7; d_gene: .; len: 15; v_gene: TRBV5-6; CDR3aa: CASSFSGTQLYEQYF; CDR3nt: TGTGCCAGCAGCTTTTCTGGGACACAACTCTACGAGCAGTACTTC
abundance: .; j_gene: TRBJ2-2; d_gene: .; len: 14; v_gene: TRBV7-3; CDR3aa: CASSPGFRAGELFF; CDR3nt: TGTGCCAGCAGCCCCGGGTTCCGGGCCGGGGAGCTGTTTTTT
abundance: .; j_gene: TRBJ2-1; d_gene: .; len: 16; v_gene: TRBV7-2; CDR3aa: CASSLEGGGPYNEQFF; CDR3nt: TGTGCCAGCAGCTTAGAAGGGGGGGGGCCTTACAATGAGCAGTTCTTC
abundance: .; j_gene: TRBJ1-5; d_gene: .; len: 15; v_gene: TRBV7-2; CDR3aa: CASSPRGGINQPQHF; CDR3nt: TGTGCCAGCAGCCCCCGGGGGGGAATCAATCAGCCCCAGCATTTT
abundance: .; j_gene: TRBJ2-2; d_gene: .; len: 15; v_gene: TRBV5-1; CDR3aa: CASSLFSGLAGELFF; CDR3nt: TGCGCCAGCAGCTTGTTCTCTGGGCTCGCCGGGGAGCTGTTTTTT
abundance: .; j_gene: TRBJ2-3; d_gene: TRBD1; len: 13; v_gene: TRBV19; CDR3aa: CASSPRQGGTQYF; CDR3nt: TGTGCCAGTAGTCCAAGACAGGGTGGAACGCAGTATTTT
abundance: once; j_gene: TRBJ2-7; d_gene: TRBD1; len: 13; v_gene: TRBV18; CDR3aa: CASSRDRVSEQYF; CDR3nt: TGTGCCAGCTCACGGGACAGGGTGAGCGAGCAGTACTTC
abundance: .; j_gene: TRBJ2-1; d_gene: TRBD2; len: 16; v_gene: TRBV5-1; CDR3aa: CASSPRLAGDSNEQFF; CDR3nt: TGCGCCAGCAGCCCCAGACTAGCGGGAGACAGTAATGAGCAGTTCTTC
abundance: .; j_gene: TRBJ2-7; d_gene: .; len: 14; v_gene: TRBV27; CDR3aa: CASSLPGRTYEQYF; CDR3nt: TGTGCCAGCAGTTTACCCGGCAGGACCTACGAGCAGTACTTC
abundance: once; j_gene: TRBJ1-2; d_gene: .; len: 14; v_gene: TRBV13; CDR3aa: CASSSGGTPLGYTF; CDR3nt: TGTGCCAGCAGCTCCGGGGGGACACCCCTTGGCTACACCTTC
abundance: .; j_gene: TRBJ2-5; d_gene: TRBD1; len: 14; v_gene: TRBV10-3; CDR3aa: CAIRGTGGQETQYF; CDR3nt: TGTGCCATCAGGGGGACAGGGGGCCAAGAGACCCAGTACTTC
abundance: .; j_gene: TRBJ2-7; d_gene: TRBD2; len: 15; v_gene: TRBV6-1; CDR3aa: CASSKGLAGVWEQYF; CDR3nt: TGTGCCAGCAGTAAAGGACTAGCGGGAGTTTGGGAGCAGTACTTC
abundance: few; j_gene: TRBJ2-7; d_gene: TRBD1; len: 15; v_gene: TRBV6-1; CDR3aa: CASSEGTGDPYEQYF; CDR3nt: TGTGCCAGCAGTGAAGGGACAGGGGACCCCTACGAGCAGTACTTC
abundance: once; j_gene: TRBJ2-7; d_gene: TRBD2; len: 14; v_gene: TRBV19; CDR3aa: CASSRREGAYEQYF; CDR3nt: TGTGCCAGTAGTCGACGGGAGGGGGCCTACGAGCAGTACTTC
abundance: once; j_gene: TRBJ1-4; d_gene: .; len: 15; v_gene: TRBV21-1; CDR3aa: CASSPRGGEDEKLFF; CDR3nt: TGTGCCAGCAGCCCACGGGGGGGGGAGGATGAAAAACTGTTTTTT
abundance: .; j_gene: TRBJ2-5; d_gene: .; len: 16; v_gene: TRBV9; CDR3aa: CASSGGGGGKQETQYF; CDR3nt: TGTGCCAGCAGCGGTGGGGGCGGGGGCAAGCAAGAGACCCAGTACTTC
abundance: .; j_gene: TRBJ1-3; d_gene: TRBD1; len: 13; v_gene: TRBV7-8; CDR3aa: CASGTGAGNTIYF; CDR3nt: TGTGCCAGTGGGACAGGGGCTGGAAACACCATATATTTT
abundance: few; j_gene: TRBJ1-2; d_gene: TRBD1; len: 14; v_gene: TRBV7-8; CDR3aa: CASSLADRVYGYTF; CDR3nt: TGTGCCAGCAGCTTAGCAGACAGGGTATATGGCTACACCTTC
abundance: .; j_gene: TRBJ2-5; d_gene: .; len: 11; v_gene: TRBV20-1; CDR3aa: CSVADQETQYF; CDR3nt: TGCAGTGTCGCGGACCAAGAGACCCAGTACTTC
abundance: .; j_gene: TRBJ1-5; d_gene: .; len: 13; v_gene: TRBV6-6; CDR3aa: CASIDGGAQPQHF; CDR3nt: TGTGCCAGCATCGACGGGGGGGCACAGCCCCAGCATTTT
abundance: .; j_gene: TRBJ2-3; d_gene: .; len: 16; v_gene: TRBV9; CDR3aa: CASSVREGTLTDTQYF; CDR3nt: TGTGCCAGCAGCGTACGTGAGGGAACTTTGACAGATACGCAGTATTTT
abundance: .; j_gene: TRBJ2-5; d_gene: .; len: 15; v_gene: TRBV4-1; CDR3aa: CASSPGGPQLETQYF; CDR3nt: TGCGCCAGCAGCCCCGGAGGGCCCCAGTTGGAGACCCAGTACTTC
abundance: .; j_gene: TRBJ2-7; d_gene: TRBD1; len: 14; v_gene: TRBV5-1; CDR3aa: CASRRTGGSREQYF; CDR3nt: TGCGCCAGCCGTCGGACAGGGGGCTCGAGGGAGCAGTACTTC
abundance: .; j_gene: TRBJ2-7; d_gene: TRBD1; len: 14; v_gene: TRBV11-3; CDR3aa: CASSPDRGLYEQYF; CDR3nt: TGTGCCAGCAGCCCTGACAGGGGTTTATACGAGCAGTACTTC
abundance: .; j_gene: TRBJ2-5; d_gene: TRBD2; len: 16; v_gene: TRBV9; CDR3aa: CASSPRGSGGPQTQYF; CDR3nt: TGTGCCAGCAGCCCCCGGGGGAGCGGGGGCCCACAGACCCAGTACTTC
abundance: .; j_gene: TRBJ2-7; d_gene: .; len: 14; v_gene: TRBV9; CDR3aa: CASSGRDSSYEQYF; CDR3nt: TGTGCCAGCAGCGGCCGGGACTCTTCCTACGAGCAGTACTTC
abundance: .; j_gene: TRBJ2-6; d_gene: .; len: 20; v_gene: TRBV18; CDR3aa: CASSLTFREPGLGGANVLTF; CDR3nt: TGTGCCAGCTCGCTCACTTTCCGGGAGCCCGGATTGGGTGGGGCCAACGTCCTGACTTTC
abundance: .; j_gene: TRBJ2-3; d_gene: TRBD2; len: 15; v_gene: TRBV7-9; CDR3aa: CASSQSGDYTDTQYF; CDR3nt: TGTGCCAGCAGCCAGAGCGGGGACTACACAGATACGCAGTATTTT
abundance: .; j_gene: TRBJ1-2; d_gene: .; len: 15; v_gene: TRBV30; CDR3aa: CAWSVRQGNNYGYTF; CDR3nt: TGTGCCTGGAGTGTACGTCAGGGAAACAACTATGGCTACACCTTC
abundance: .; j_gene: TRBJ2-3; d_gene: .; len: 13; v_gene: TRBV6-9; CDR3aa: CASSYLAQDTQYF; CDR3nt: TGTGCCAGCAGTTATCTCGCACAAGATACGCAGTATTTT
abundance: .; j_gene: TRBJ1-5; d_gene: .; len: 16; v_gene: TRBV28; CDR3aa: CASSYQTGRSNQPQHF; CDR3nt: TGTGCCAGCAGTTATCAGACAGGTCGAAGCAATCAGCCCCAGCATTTT
abundance: .; j_gene: TRBJ2-5; d_gene: TRBD2; len: 18; v_gene: TRBV2; CDR3aa: CASSERIAGGRPKETQYF; CDR3nt: TGTGCCAGCAGTGAAAGAATAGCGGGGGGCCGCCCTAAAGAGACCCAGTACTTC
abundance: once; j_gene: TRBJ2-7; d_gene: TRBD2; len: 16; v_gene: TRBV7-9; CDR3aa: CASSNSGTSVLYEQYF; CDR3nt: TGTGCCAGCAGCAATTCCGGGACTAGCGTTTTATACGAGCAGTACTTC
abundance: .; j_gene: TRBJ2-7; d_gene: .; len: 15; v_gene: TRBV4-3; CDR3aa: CASSQGAGLVYEQYF; CDR3nt: TGCGCCAGCAGCCAAGGCGCAGGGTTAGTTTACGAGCAGTACTTC
abundance: .; j_gene: TRBJ2-5; d_gene: .; len: 14; v_gene: TRBV29-1; CDR3aa: CSVEVQRGGETQYF; CDR3nt: TGCAGCGTTGAGGTCCAACGGGGAGGTGAGACCCAGTACTTC
abundance: .; j_gene: TRBJ1-3; d_gene: .; len: 16; v_gene: TRBV27; CDR3aa: CASSPDGTPHGNTIYF; CDR3nt: TGTGCCAGCAGTCCCGACGGGACTCCCCATGGAAACACCATATATTTT
abundance: few; j_gene: TRBJ2-3; d_gene: .; len: 15; v_gene: TRBV4-2; CDR3aa: CASSQVQGTEDTQYF; CDR3nt: TGTGCCAGCAGCCAAGTGCAGGGGACGGAAGATACGCAGTATTTT
abundance: .; j_gene: TRBJ1-5; d_gene: .; len: 14; v_gene: TRBV5-5; CDR3aa: CASSGSDPGGPQHF; CDR3nt: TGTGCCAGCAGTGGATCGGACCCGGGGGGGCCCCAGCATTTT
abundance: .; j_gene: TRBJ2-7; d_gene: TRBD1; len: 14; v_gene: TRBV11-2; CDR3aa: CASSLGQGAYEQYF; CDR3nt: TGTGCCAGCAGCTTAGGACAGGGGGCCTACGAGCAGTACTTC
abundance: .; j_gene: TRBJ1-4; d_gene: TRBD1; len: 14; v_gene: TRBV15; CDR3aa: CATSRGTGNEKLFF; CDR3nt: TGTGCCACCAGCAGAGGGACAGGGAACGAAAAACTGTTTTTT
abundance: .; j_gene: TRBJ1-4; d_gene: .; len: 15; v_gene: TRBV7-6; CDR3aa: CASSLEDSPLEKLFF; CDR3nt: TGTGCCAGCAGCTTAGAGGACAGCCCATTAGAAAAACTGTTTTTT
abundance: .; j_gene: TRBJ2-7; d_gene: .; len: 11; v_gene: TRBV20-1; CDR3aa: CSARQVHEQYF; CDR3nt: TGCAGTGCAAGACAGGTTCACGAGCAGTACTTC
abundance: .; j_gene: TRBJ2-7; d_gene: .; len: 13; v_gene: TRBV9; CDR3aa: CASSVSLVNEQYF; CDR3nt: TGTGCCAGCAGCGTAAGTTTAGTGAACGAGCAGTACTTC
abundance: .; j_gene: TRBJ1-6; d_gene: TRBD1; len: 14; v_gene: TRBV11-2; CDR3aa: CASSVTGGISPLHF; CDR3nt: TGTGCCAGCAGTGTCACAGGGGGCATCTCACCCCTCCACTTT
abundance: .; j_gene: TRBJ2-3; d_gene: .; len: 11; v_gene: TRBV7-2; CDR3aa: CASSLTDTQYF; CDR3nt: TGTGCCAGCAGCCTCACAGATACGCAGTATTTT
abundance: .; j_gene: TRBJ1-5; d_gene: .; len: 14; v_gene: TRBV11-2; CDR3aa: CASSLGPLNQPQHF; CDR3nt: TGTGCCAGCAGCTTAGGGCCGCTGAATCAGCCCCAGCATTTT
abundance: .; j_gene: TRBJ2-1; d_gene: TRBD2; len: 16; v_gene: TRBV9; CDR3aa: CASSVDPRGGFNEQFF; CDR3nt: TGTGCCAGCAGCGTAGACCCGCGGGGGGGCTTCAATGAGCAGTTCTTC
abundance: .; j_gene: TRBJ1-3; d_gene: TRBD1; len: 15; v_gene: TRBV27; CDR3aa: CASRGTGGFGNTIYF; CDR3nt: TGTGCCAGCAGGGGGACAGGGGGCTTTGGAAACACCATATATTTT